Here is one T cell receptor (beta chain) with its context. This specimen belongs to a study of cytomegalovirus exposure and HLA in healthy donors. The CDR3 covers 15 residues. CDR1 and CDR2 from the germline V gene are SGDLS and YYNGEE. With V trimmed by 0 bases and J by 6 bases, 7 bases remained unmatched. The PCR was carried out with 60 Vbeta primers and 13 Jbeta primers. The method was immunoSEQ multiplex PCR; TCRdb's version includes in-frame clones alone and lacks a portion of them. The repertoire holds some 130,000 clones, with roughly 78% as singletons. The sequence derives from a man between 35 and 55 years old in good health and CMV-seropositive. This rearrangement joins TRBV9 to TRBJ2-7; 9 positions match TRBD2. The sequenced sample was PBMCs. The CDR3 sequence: CASSVGAGGRAEQYF. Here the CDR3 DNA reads TGTGCCAGCAGCGTAGGAGCGGGAGGCCGCGCCGAGCAGTACTTC.